Listed here are 12 T cell receptor beta chains from one sample, sequenced in a study of monozygotic twins with inflammatory bowel disease (dated by TCRdb to about 2019). Libraries were constructed by 5' RACE. TCRdb records Illumina HiSeq 2500 as the sequencer. TCRdb reprocessed the sequencing reads and holds a single record per CDR3 protein sequence, with no DNA. The sample's own table lists approximately 340,000 distinct CDR3 sequences. The top ten hold approximately 2% of the sample. The material sequenced was blood. These receptors were taken from a human donor with ulcerative colitis or Crohn's disease, or a healthy co-twin of an affected twin (not recorded which).

The chain uses TRBV7-9 and TRBJ2-3; TCRdb's D gene call, TRBD2, goes unchecked for lack of DNA. This CDR3 region has 15 residues. Per the germline V gene, CDR1 is SEHNR and CDR2 is FQNEAQ (reference sequence). CDR3 amino acids: CASSPTRRGPDTQYF.

The chain links TRBV6-5 to TRBJ2-1; TCRdb gives TRBD1 as the D gene, but with no DNA this cannot be confirmed. Germline V gene sequence: CDR1 MNHEY, CDR2 SVGAGI. This CDR3 has 14 residues. The CDR3 is CASSWRGQGDEQFF.

The rearrangement joins TRBV19 to TRBJ1-2. Germline V gives CDR1 LNHDA, CDR2 SQIVND (reference sequence). CDR3 length: 14 amino acids. CDR3 sequence: CASSGQGLGLGYTF.

The chain couples TRBV6-1 to TRBJ2-7; checking the TCRdb D call of TRBD2 is not possible without DNA. The germline V gene encodes CDR1 MNHNS and CDR2 SASEGT. The CDR3 is 13 amino acids. CDR3 protein: CASRKDYLYEQYF.

The V and J genes are TRBV18 and TRBJ1-1; the TCRdb D gene call, TRBD1, has no DNA to confirm it. The CDR3 sequence is 15 residues long. CDR1 and CDR2 from the germline V gene are KGHSH and LQKENI. The CDR3 loop is CASSPEAGASTEAFF.

The chain recombines TRBV7-3 with TRBJ1-5. Germline V gene data show CDR1 as SGHTA and CDR2 as FQGTGA. The CDR3 runs to 13 residues. Here the CDR3 reads CASSADSNQPQHF.

This chain links TRBV6-2 or TRBV6-3 with TRBJ2-3; TCRdb names TRBD1, which stays unverified in the absence of DNA. Germline-derived CDR1 and CDR2 are MNHEY and SVGEGT. CDR3 length equals 14 residues. CDR3 residues: CASSPRGPPDTQYF.

V gene TRBV7-9 combines with J gene TRBJ1-6. Germline CDR1 reads SEHNR; CDR2 reads FQNEAQ (reference sequence). The CDR3 loop spans 15 amino acids. CDR3 protein: CASSRGEGDNSPLHF.

The rearrangement links TRBV12-3 or TRBV12-4 to TRBJ2-1; TCRdb gives TRBD1 as the D gene, but with no DNA this cannot be confirmed. The CDR3 is made up of 15 amino acids. The CDR3 spells CASTPPGHNYNEQFF.

The chain recombines TRBV6-4 with TRBJ2-3. The CDR3 is 13 amino acids. Looked up from germline, CDR1 is MRHNA and CDR2 is SNTAGT. CDR3 sequence: CASSDSLETSQYF.

The V gene is TRBV5-1, the J gene TRBJ2-2; TCRdb reports TRBD2, a call that lacks DNA to check it against. CDR1 and CDR2 (germline): SGHRS, YFSETQ. CDR3 length: 17 residues. The CDR3 region is CASSLVTGTSRTGELFF. Based on the CDR3 plus reference TRBV5-1 and TRBJ2-2, the full variable domain is KAGVTQTPRYLIKTRGQQVTLSCSPISGHRSVSWYQQTPGQGLQFLFEYFSETQRNKGNFPGRFSGRQFSNSRSEMNVSTLELGDSALYLCASSLVTGTSRTGELFFGEGSRLTVL.

V usage is TRBV12-3 or TRBV12-4 and J usage is TRBJ1-2; TCRdb's assignment of TRBD1 cannot be checked, as there is no DNA. This CDR3 spans 13 amino acids. CDR3 amino acids: CASSRTGAYGYTF.